This T cell receptor beta chain derives from a study of naive and memory T cell subsets. Four subsets defined by CD45RA and CD27 were sorted after CD3, CD4, CD8 and live/dead staining. The CDR3 spans 17 residues. With 1 base removed from V and 4 bases from J, the gap between germline ends came to 17 bases. The germline CDR1 and CDR2 sequences are SGHTA and FQGNSA. This clonotype was picked up a small number of times. Its matching antigen is unknown. Both TRBC1 and TRBC2 were covered by a beta constant-region primer of two equimolar oligonucleotides. TCRdb redid the calling of the UMI-ligation and nested PCR reads with MiXCR, one entry per CDR3 protein. The sample comprises about 150,000 distinct CDR3 sequences, around 15% of which are singletons, and around 0.14% rests with the top ten. Whole-study findings and limits: Naive repertoires, especially CD8, held a few larger clonotypes, possibly memory cells re-expressing CD45RA.

The sequence was collected from a human donor in good health. The genes are TRBV7-2 and TRBJ1-5; maybe TRBD1 (6 bases). The material sequenced was naive CD4+ T cells from blood. The CDR3 nucleotides read TGTGCCAGCAGCTTAGGCGTTGGGGGGGCGCAGAATCAGCCCCAGCATTTT. Encoded protein: CASSLGVGGAQNQPQHF.